This TCR beta chain is drawn from a study of beta chain features in type 1 diabetes. Study outcomes and limitations: Type 1 diabetes patients had TCRB CDR3s that were shorter (moderately but significantly so) in all four CD4+ subsets.

This clone was seen a handful of times. Its matching antigen is unknown. The junction had 4 bases not matched to a gene; V was cut back by 2 bases and J by 7 bases. CDR3 length: 14 amino acids. CDR1 and CDR2 (germline): SGHTA, FQGNSA. As every portion of the isolated RNA was reverse transcribed, the sequencing read expressed TCRB transcripts. Data came from immunoSEQ multiplex PCR; TCRdb stores just in-frame clones and leaves some out. The data show about 99,000 clones, roughly 28% seen once. The specimen was central memory CD4+ T cells from blood. The receptor's source is a woman younger than 30 with type 1 diabetes. The J gene is TRBJ1-4, the V gene TRBV7-2; 7 bases agree with TRBD1. The CDR3 sequence is CASSLIGGSEKLFF. For the CDR3, the DNA is TGTGCCAGCAGCTTAATAGGGGGCAGTGAAAAACTGTTTTTT.